These 18 T cell receptor beta chains share one sample of origin, sequenced in a study of OX40 agonist ivuxolimab in advanced cancers. Produced via immunoSEQ multiplex PCR; TCRdb's table is partial and in-frame only. This sample has about 76,000 clones, with less than 90% found just once. The sample was CD4+ or CD8+ T cells sorted from blood, taken in a trial of the OX40 agonist ivuxolimab. The receptors were gathered from an adult with an advanced solid tumor such as melanoma, head and neck, liver or kidney cancer.

This clone was detected only a few times. The V call is TRBV5-1, the J call TRBJ1-2; 9 positions match TRBD1. Germline CDR1 reads SGHRS; CDR2 reads YFSETQ. Germline trimming cut 0 bases from V and 8 bases from J; bases unmatched to any gene: 2. This CDR3 has 13 amino acids. CDR3 nucleotides: TGCGCCAGCAGCTTGGGGACAGGGGAGGGCTACACCTTC. It encodes CASSLGTGEGYTF.

The chain is built from TRBV4-2 and TRBJ2-2, with 10 bases aligning to TRBD2. Per germline, CDR1 LGHNA and CDR2 YNFKEQ. V lost 5 bases, J lost 1 base, and 7 bases stayed unmatched. The CDR3 contains 17 residues. The CDR3 DNA is TGTGCCAGCAGCAAGGTCACTAGCGGGGAGAACACCGGGGAGCTGTTTTTT. This gives the protein CASSKVTSGENTGELFF.

The chain carries TRBV19 and TRBJ1-1; TRBD1 might be the D (5 bases). The CDR3 sequence is 16 residues long. Trimming shortened V by 1 base and J by 0 bases, and 12 bases separated the two germline ends. CDR1 and CDR2 from the germline V gene are LNHDA and SQIVND (reference sequence). This CDR3 is CASSIGGGYMNTEAFF. CDR3 bases: TGTGCCAGTAGTATAGGGGGGGGTTATATGAACACTGAAGCTTTCTTT.

J is TRBJ2-2 and V is TRBV12-5, with 8 bases fitting TRBD2. The J segment lost 3 bases and the V segment lost 0 bases, leaving 21 bases of the junction unmatched. This CDR3 is built from 22 residues. Germline V CDR1 and CDR2: LGHNT, FRNRAP. CDR3 residues: CASGLVRSIMNGGAWDTGELFF. Here the CDR3 DNA reads TGTGCTAGTGGTTTGGTCCGATCGATTATGAACGGGGGGGCCTGGGACACCGGGGAGCTGTTTTTT.

The rearrangement links TRBV9 to TRBJ2-3; TRBD2 aligns across 7 bases. V lost 0 bases and J lost 0; bases outside the gene matches: 4. Germline CDR1 and CDR2: SGDLS and YYNGEE. This CDR3 comprises 16 residues. The CDR3 is CASSVEDGRSTDTQYF. DNA of the CDR3: TGTGCCAGCAGCGTAGAGGACGGGAGGAGCACAGATACGCAGTATTTT.

The chain is built from TRBV6-1 and TRBJ2-7; 11 bases align to TRBD2. The CDR3 extends over 15 amino acids. Germline V CDR1 and CDR2: MNHNS, SASEGT. J lost 3 bases, V lost 7 bases, and 8 bases had no gene match. CDR3 loop: CASTLTGTSGYEQYF. In DNA, the CDR3 is TGTGCCAGCACCCTAACCGGGACTAGCGGCTACGAGCAGTACTTC.

The chain links TRBV11-3 to TRBJ2-5; D possibly corresponds to TRBD1 (7 bases). The CDR3 runs to 17 residues. The germline V and J ends were trimmed by 1 base and 5 bases, with 20 bases remaining between them. Germline assignment: CDR1 SGHNT and CDR2 YENEEA. The DNA of the CDR3 is TGTGCCAGCAGCTTAGGGGGGGCAGTGACGGGACAGGAGACCCAGTACTTC. Protein product: CASSLGGAVTGQETQYF.

The chain is built from TRBV7-2 and TRBJ2-3; perhaps TRBD2 as D (6 bases). The CDR3 is 13 residues long. V lost 5 bases and J 6 bases, leaving 12 bases between the germline ends. Germline-derived CDR1 and CDR2 are SGHTA and FQGNSA. The CDR3 DNA reads as TGTGCCAGCAGCCCTAGTGGGGGGGATACGCAGTATTTT. It specifies CASSPSGGDTQYF.

The table lists this clone with a few counts. The DNA for the CDR3 is TGTGCCTGGAGTGTATCAACAGGGAGGAACGAAAAACTGTTTTTT. Protein: CAWSVSTGRNEKLFF. V and J are TRBV30 and TRBJ1-4; D is possibly TRBD1 (6 bases). V was cut by 0 bases and J by 8 bases, with 16 bases left in between. CDR1 and CDR2 from the germline V gene are GTSNPN and SVGIG (reference sequence). The CDR3 has 15 amino acids.

V and J are TRBV15 and TRBJ2-2; D uncertain. Germline V CDR1 and CDR2: LNHNV, YYDKDF (reference sequence). The CDR3 is 15 residues long. Trimming pared 0 bases from V and 1 base from J, leaving 6 bases between. The CDR3 is CATSRDGRNTGELFF. In DNA, the CDR3 is TGTGCCACCAGCAGAGATGGGCGGAACACCGGGGAGCTGTTTTTT.

This chain joins TRBV15 and TRBJ1-1; D may be TRBD1 (5 bases). V was pared by 1 base and J by 4 bases, with 7 bases between. CDR3 length: 13 residues. Germline CDR1 reads LNHNV; CDR2 reads YYDKDF (reference sequence). The CDR3 here is CATSRGQITEAFF. The CDR3 DNA reads TGTGCCACCAGCAGAGGACAGATCACTGAAGCTTTCTTT.

The rearrangement joins TRBV5-1 to TRBJ2-7; TRBD1 might be the D (5 bases). This CDR3 contains 14 residues. Trimming removed 0 bases from V and 2 bases from J, with 9 bases in between. CDR1 and CDR2 (germline): SGHRS, YFSETQ. This CDR3 is CASSLDTGAYEQYF. CDR3 coding DNA: TGCGCCAGCAGCTTGGATACAGGCGCCTACGAGCAGTACTTC.

The J gene is TRBJ1-1, the V gene TRBV11-2; D not certain. The CDR3 spans 16 residues. The germline gives CDR1 SGHAT, CDR2 FQNNGV. Trimming cost V 2 bases and J 0 bases, with 13 bases left between them. CDR3 bases: TGTGCCAGCAGCTTATTCCTGAGCAGCTTGAACACTGAAGCTTTCTTT. As protein: CASSLFLSSLNTEAFF.

This clone showed up just a few times. J is TRBJ2-7 and V is TRBV7-9, with D uncertain. Trimming took off 5 bases at V and 0 bases at J, with 8 bases between the two ends. This CDR3 contains 13 residues. Germline V lookup: CDR1 SEHNR, CDR2 FQNEAQ (reference sequence). The CDR3 sequence is CASSPDLSYEQYF. CDR3 nucleotide sequence: TGTGCCAGCAGCCCAGACCTCTCCTACGAGCAGTACTTC.

The chain joins TRBV30 to TRBJ2-7; TRBD2 matches at 8 bases. Germline CDR1 and CDR2: GTSNPN and SVGIG (reference sequence). The trim removed 0 bases at V and 3 bases at J, leaving 10 bases unmatched. This CDR3 region has 16 residues. The CDR3: CAWSVRRSGGNYEQYF. DNA of the CDR3: TGTGCCTGGAGTGTACGAAGGAGCGGGGGTAACTACGAGCAGTACTTC. Based on the CDR3 plus reference TRBV30 and TRBJ2-7, the full variable domain is SQTIHQWPATLVQPVGSPLSLECTVEGTSNPNLYWYRQAAGRGLQLLFYSVGIGQISSEVPQNLSASRPQDRQFILSSKKLLLSDSGFYLCAWSVRRSGGNYEQYFGPGTRLTVT.

V and J are TRBV4-3 and TRBJ2-5; tentative D call: TRBD2 (6 bases). Trimming pared 4 bases from V and 1 base from J, leaving 7 bases between. The CDR3 length is 13 residues. Germline assignment: CDR1 LGHNA and CDR2 YSLEER. CDR3 sequence: CASSPGSQETQYF. As DNA, the CDR3 is TGCGCCAGCAGCCCCGGGAGCCAAGAGACCCAGTACTTC.

The chain carries TRBV19 and TRBJ1-1; no clear D. This CDR3 comprises 14 residues. V was trimmed by 3 bases and J by 6 bases, leaving 14 bases between them. Looked up from germline, CDR1 is LNHDA and CDR2 is SQIVND (reference sequence). The CDR3 here is CASSIRERVAEAFF. As DNA, the CDR3 is TGTGCCAGTAGTATCCGGGAGCGAGTCGCTGAAGCTTTCTTT.

The rearrangement links TRBV5-8 to TRBJ1-4, with no clear D. With 2 bases removed from V and 14 bases from J, the gap between germline ends came to 10 bases. Per the germline V gene, CDR1 is SGHTS and CDR2 is YDEGEE. CDR3 length: 11 residues. In DNA form, the CDR3 reads TGTGCCAGCAGCTTCTCGGTAAATCTGTTTTTT. This gives the protein CASSFSVNLFF.